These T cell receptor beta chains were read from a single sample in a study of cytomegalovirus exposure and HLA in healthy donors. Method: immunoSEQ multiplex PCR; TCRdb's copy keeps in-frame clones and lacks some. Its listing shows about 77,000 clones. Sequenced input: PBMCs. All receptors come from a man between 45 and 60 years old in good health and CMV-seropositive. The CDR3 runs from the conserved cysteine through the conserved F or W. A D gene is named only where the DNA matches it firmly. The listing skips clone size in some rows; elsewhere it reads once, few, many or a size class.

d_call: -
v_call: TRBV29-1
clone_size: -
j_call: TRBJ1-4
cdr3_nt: TGCAGCGTTGAAGCAGGGGAAGGTGAAAAACTGTTTTTT
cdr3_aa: CSVEAGEGEKLFF

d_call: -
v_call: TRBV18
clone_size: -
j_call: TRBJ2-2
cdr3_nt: TGTGCCAGCTCACCAATCTCCGGGATTAACACCGGGGAGCTGTTTTTT
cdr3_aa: CASSPISGINTGELFF

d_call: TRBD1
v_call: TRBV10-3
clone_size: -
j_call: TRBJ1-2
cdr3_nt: TGTGCCCACAGTGGTACAGGGGAAATCGATGGCTACACCTTC
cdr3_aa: CAHSGTGEIDGYTF

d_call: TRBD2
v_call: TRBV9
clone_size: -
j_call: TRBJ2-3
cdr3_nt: TGTGCCAGCAGCGTAGGAGGCGGGAGGGAATTCACAGATACGCAGTATTTT
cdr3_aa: CASSVGGGREFTDTQYF

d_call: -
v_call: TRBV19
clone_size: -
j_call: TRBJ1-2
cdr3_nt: TGTGCCAGTAGTATTCAGGGGATCGTCTATGGCTACACCTTC
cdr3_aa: CASSIQGIVYGYTF

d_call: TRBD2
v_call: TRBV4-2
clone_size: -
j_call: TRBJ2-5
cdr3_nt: TGTGCCAGCAGCCTCACGGGGGCGGGGGGCCAGGGGGAGACCCAGTACTTC
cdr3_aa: CASSLTGAGGQGETQYF

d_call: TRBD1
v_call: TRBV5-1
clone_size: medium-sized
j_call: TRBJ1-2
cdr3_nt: TGCGCCAGCAGCTCGAGCGACCGGGACAGCTATAACTATGGCTACACCTTC
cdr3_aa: CASSSSDRDSYNYGYTF

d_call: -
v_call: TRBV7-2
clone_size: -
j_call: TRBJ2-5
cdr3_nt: TGTGCCAGCAGCTTAGCGGAACCCAGCGGGTGGATGGAAGAGACCCAGTACTTC
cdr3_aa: CASSLAEPSGWMEETQYF

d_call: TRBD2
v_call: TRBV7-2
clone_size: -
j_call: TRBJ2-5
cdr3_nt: TGTGCCAGCAGGTCATACCTGCAGCGGGAGGTTGAGACCCAGTACTTC
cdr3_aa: CASRSYLQREVETQYF

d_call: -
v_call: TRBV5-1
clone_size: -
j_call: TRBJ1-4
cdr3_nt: TGCGCCAGCAGCTTAATCGAGAGGGAAAATGAAAAACTGTTTTTT
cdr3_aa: CASSLIERENEKLFF

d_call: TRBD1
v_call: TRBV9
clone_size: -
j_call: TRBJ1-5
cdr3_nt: TGTGCCAGCAGCGTAGGACAGGGTAAAGAGGAGCCCCAGCATTTT
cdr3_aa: CASSVGQGKEEPQHF

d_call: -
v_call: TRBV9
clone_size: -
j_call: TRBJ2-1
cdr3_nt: TGTGCCAGCAGCCCCCCTAGGGGTCGTGAGCAGTTCTTC
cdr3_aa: CASSPPRGREQFF

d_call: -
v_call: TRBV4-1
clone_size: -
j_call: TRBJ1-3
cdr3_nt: TGCGCCAGCAGCCAACCCCGACTGATCTCTGGAAACACCATATATTTT
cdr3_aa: CASSQPRLISGNTIYF

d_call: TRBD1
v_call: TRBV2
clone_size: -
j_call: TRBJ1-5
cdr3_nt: TGTGCCAGCAGTGATGGACGTGGACAGGGGGCACAGCAGCCCCAGCATTTT
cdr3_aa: CASSDGRGQGAQQPQHF

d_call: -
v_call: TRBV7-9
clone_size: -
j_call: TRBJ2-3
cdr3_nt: TGTGCCAGCAGCTTAGCGTCGGGGGATACGCAGTATTTT
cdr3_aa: CASSLASGDTQYF

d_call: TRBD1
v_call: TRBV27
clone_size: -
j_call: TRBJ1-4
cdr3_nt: TGTGCCACCGGACAGGGAAACGGAGAAAAACTGTTTTTT
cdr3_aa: CATGQGNGEKLFF

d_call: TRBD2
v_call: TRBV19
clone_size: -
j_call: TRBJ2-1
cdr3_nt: TGTGCCAGTAGCCATAGCGGGGTCTACAATGAGCAGTTCTTC
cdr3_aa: CASSHSGVYNEQFF

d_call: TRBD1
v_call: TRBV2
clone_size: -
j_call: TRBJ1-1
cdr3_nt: TGTGCCAGCAGCCGGGGCAGGGGGATTGGGAACACTGAAGCTTTCTTT
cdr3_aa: CASSRGRGIGNTEAFF

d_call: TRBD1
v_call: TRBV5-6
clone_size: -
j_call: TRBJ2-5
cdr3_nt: TGTGCCAGCAGCTTGGTGCTCGGGACAGAACACCAAGAGACCCAGTACTTC
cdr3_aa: CASSLVLGTEHQETQYF

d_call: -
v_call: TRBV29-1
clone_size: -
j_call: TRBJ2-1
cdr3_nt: TGCAGCGTTGAAGATGCCAGGAGGGCCTCCTACAATGAGCAGTTCTTC
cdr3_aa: CSVEDARRASYNEQFF

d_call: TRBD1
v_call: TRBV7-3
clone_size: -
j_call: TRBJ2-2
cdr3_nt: TGTGCCAGCAGCTTTATTCGGGACAGGGGTATCGGGGAGCTGTTTTTT
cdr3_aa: CASSFIRDRGIGELFF

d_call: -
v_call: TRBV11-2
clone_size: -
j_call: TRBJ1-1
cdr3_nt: TGTGCCAGCAGCTTCCAGGGGTTTCGAACCCGGAACACTGAAGCTTTCTTT
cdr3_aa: CASSFQGFRTRNTEAFF

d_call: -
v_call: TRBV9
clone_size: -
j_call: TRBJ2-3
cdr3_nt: TGTGCCAGCAGCGAGAGAGATACGCAGTATTTT
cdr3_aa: CASSERDTQYF

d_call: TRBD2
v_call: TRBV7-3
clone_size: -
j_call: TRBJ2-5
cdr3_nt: TGTGCCAGCAGCTCGCTAGCGGGGGGGAACCAAGAGACCCAGTACTTC
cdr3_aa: CASSSLAGGNQETQYF

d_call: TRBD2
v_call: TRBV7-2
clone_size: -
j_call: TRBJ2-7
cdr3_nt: TGTGCCAGCAGCCCCGGGACTAGCCTTAGGGAGCAGTACTTC
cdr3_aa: CASSPGTSLREQYF

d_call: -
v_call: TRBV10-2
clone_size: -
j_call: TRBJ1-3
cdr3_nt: TGCGCCAGCAGTGAGCCTCCAGGAACCATATATTTT
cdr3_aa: CASSEPPGTIYF

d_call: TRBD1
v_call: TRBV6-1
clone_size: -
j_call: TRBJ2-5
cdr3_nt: TGTGCCAGCAGTCCCATCCAGGACAGGACGGAGACCCAGTACTTC
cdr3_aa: CASSPIQDRTETQYF

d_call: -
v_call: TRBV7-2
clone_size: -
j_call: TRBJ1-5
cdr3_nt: TGTGCCAGCAGCTTAGTAGGGCAGGGAGGTGAGCCCCAGCATTTT
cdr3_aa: CASSLVGQGGEPQHF

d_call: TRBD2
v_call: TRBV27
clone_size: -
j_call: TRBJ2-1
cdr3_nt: TGTGCCACCCGATACCACAGCGGGGGGAATTTCTACAATGAGCAGTTCTTC
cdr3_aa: CATRYHSGGNFYNEQFF